The next 7 T cell receptor beta chains were all read from a single sample in a study of T cells in narcolepsy. This table comes from immunoSEQ multiplex PCR, and its TCRdb copy is limited to in-frame clones, with some not included. The profile covers approximately 30,000 clones, with around 80% appearing a single time and 1.1% taken by the ten largest. Sequencing input: memory (CD45RA-) CD4+ T cells from blood. These receptors originate from a human donor in good health.

V usage is TRBV5-5 and J usage is TRBJ2-1, with 10 bases matching TRBD1. CDR3 length: 15 residues. Trimming took 5 bases from V and 7 from J; bases not matched to a gene: 9. Germline CDR1 SGHKS, CDR2 YYEKEE (reference sequence). CDR3 sequence (DNA): TGTGCCAGCAGAAATAACCGGGACAGGGGAAATGAGCAGTTCTTC. It specifies CASRNNRDRGNEQFF. The full variable domain, completed using reference TRBV5-5 and TRBJ2-1, is DAGVTQSPTHLIKTRGQQVTLRCSPISGHKSVSWYQQVLGQGPQFIFQYYEKEERGRGNFPDRFSARQFPNYSSELNVNALLLGDSALYLCASRNNRDRGNEQFFGPGTRLTVL.

This clone was detected only a few times. V is TRBV2 and J is TRBJ2-7, with TRBD1 matching 10 bases. Per germline, CDR1 SNHLY and CDR2 FYNNEI. The CDR3 runs to 17 residues. The junction had 12 bases not matched to a gene; V was cut back by 7 bases and J by 0 bases. CDR3 sequence (DNA): TGTGCCAGCACTTCTCTACCGGGACAGGGGCACTCCTACGAGCAGTACTTC. Amino acids: CASTSLPGQGHSYEQYF. Variable domain in full (rest from reference TRBV2 and TRBJ2-7): EPEVTQTPSHQVTQMGQEVILRCVPISNHLYFYWYRQILGQKVEFLVSFYNNEISEKSEIFDDQFSVERPDGSNFTLKIRSTKLEDSAMYFCASTSLPGQGHSYEQYFGPGTRLTVT.

Only one count was recorded for this clone. The rearrangement joins TRBV9 to TRBJ2-5, with 12 nucleotides matching TRBD2. Germline values: CDR1 SGDLS, CDR2 YYNGEE. This CDR3 comprises 17 residues. V shed 4 bases and J 5 bases; nucleotides not matched to a gene: 12. CDR3 residues: CASSPVTSGGPGETQYF. CDR3 DNA: TGTGCCAGCAGCCCGGTGACTAGCGGGGGCCCCGGGGAGACCCAGTACTTC.

The chain is built from TRBV4-1 and TRBJ2-3; TRBD2 is a possible D gene (6 bases). Germline V lookup: CDR1 MGHRA, CDR2 YSYEKL. Trimming stripped 3 bases from V and 1 base from J, with 8 bases between. The CDR3 is 14 amino acids. This chain's CDR3 is CASSQRDGTDTQYF. The CDR3 coding sequence is TGCGCCAGCAGCCAGCGGGACGGCACAGATACGCAGTATTTT.

The J gene is TRBJ2-7, the V gene TRBV7-2, with 9 bases identical to TRBD1. The CDR3 has 15 amino acids. The V and J ends lost 6 bases and 2 bases, in that order; junction bases with no gene match: 8. CDR1 and CDR2 from the germline V gene are SGHTA and FQGNSA. The CDR3 loop reads CASRTTGTGTYEQYF. The CDR3 DNA is TGTGCCAGCAGAACCACCGGGACAGGGACCTACGAGCAGTACTTC.

This chain connects TRBV11-1 to TRBJ2-7; 10 bases are shared with TRBD2. The CDR3 has 17 amino acids. The junction had 14 bases not matched to a gene; V was cut back by 0 bases and J by 9 bases. CDR1 and CDR2 (germline): SGHAT, FQDESV (reference sequence). The CDR3 loop reads CASSLAEESGRAVGQYF. The CDR3 DNA is TGTGCCAGCAGCTTAGCGGAAGAAAGCGGGAGGGCAGTTGGGCAGTACTTC.

This chain links TRBV27 with TRBJ1-3; D is unclear. Germline values: CDR1 MNHEY, CDR2 SMNVEV (reference sequence). Trimming pared 3 bases from V and 0 bases from J, leaving 9 bases between. The CDR3 runs 15 residues. The CDR3 here is CASSFRVGSGNTIYF. The CDR3 DNA reads TGTGCCAGCAGTTTTCGGGTGGGCTCTGGAAACACCATATATTTT.